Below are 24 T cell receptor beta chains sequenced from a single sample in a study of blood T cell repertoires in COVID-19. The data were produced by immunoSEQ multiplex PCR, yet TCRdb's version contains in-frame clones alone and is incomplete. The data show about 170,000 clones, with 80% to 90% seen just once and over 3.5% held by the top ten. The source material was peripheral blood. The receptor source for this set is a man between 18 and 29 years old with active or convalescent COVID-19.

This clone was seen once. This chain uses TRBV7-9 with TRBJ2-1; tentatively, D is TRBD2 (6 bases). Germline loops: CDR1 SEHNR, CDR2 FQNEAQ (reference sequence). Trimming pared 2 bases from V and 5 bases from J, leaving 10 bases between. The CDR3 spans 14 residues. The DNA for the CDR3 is TGTGCCAGCAGCTTAAGAGGCGGGGACAATGAGCAGTTCTTC. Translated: CASSLRGGDNEQFF.

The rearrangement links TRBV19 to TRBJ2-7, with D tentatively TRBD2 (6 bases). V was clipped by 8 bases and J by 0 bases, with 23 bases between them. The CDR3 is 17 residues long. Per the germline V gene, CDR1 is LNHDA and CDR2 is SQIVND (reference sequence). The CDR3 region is CASVGGPARALSYEQYV. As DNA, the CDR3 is TGTGCCAGTGTGGGGGGACCCGCCAGGGCCCTCTCCTACGAGCAGTACGTC.

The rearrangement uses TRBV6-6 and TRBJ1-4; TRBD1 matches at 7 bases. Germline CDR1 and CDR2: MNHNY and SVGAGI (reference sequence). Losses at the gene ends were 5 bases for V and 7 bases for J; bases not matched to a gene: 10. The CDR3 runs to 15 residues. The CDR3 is CASSRRTGRSEKLFF. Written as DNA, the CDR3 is TGTGCCAGCAGTCGCCGGACAGGTCGAAGTGAAAAACTGTTTTTT.

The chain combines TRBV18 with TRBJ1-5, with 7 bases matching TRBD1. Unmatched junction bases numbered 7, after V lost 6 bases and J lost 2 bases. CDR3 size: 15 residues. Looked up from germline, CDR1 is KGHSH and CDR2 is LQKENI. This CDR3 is CASSPTGQGNQPQHF. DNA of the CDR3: TGTGCCAGCTCGCCGACAGGGCAGGGCAATCAGCCCCAGCATTTT.

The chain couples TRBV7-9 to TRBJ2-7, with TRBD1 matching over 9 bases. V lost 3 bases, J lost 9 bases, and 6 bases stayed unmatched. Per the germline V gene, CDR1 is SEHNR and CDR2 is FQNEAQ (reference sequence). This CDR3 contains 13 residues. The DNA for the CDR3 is TGTGCCAGCAGCTTGGGACAGGGCTCTGCGCAGTACTTC. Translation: CASSLGQGSAQYF.

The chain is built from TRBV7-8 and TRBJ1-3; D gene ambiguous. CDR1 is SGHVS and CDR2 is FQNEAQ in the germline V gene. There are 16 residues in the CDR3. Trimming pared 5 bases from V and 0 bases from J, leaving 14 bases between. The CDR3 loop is CASSTRDTSSGNTIYF. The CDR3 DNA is TGTGCCAGCAGCACTCGTGACACGAGCTCTGGAAACACCATATATTTT.

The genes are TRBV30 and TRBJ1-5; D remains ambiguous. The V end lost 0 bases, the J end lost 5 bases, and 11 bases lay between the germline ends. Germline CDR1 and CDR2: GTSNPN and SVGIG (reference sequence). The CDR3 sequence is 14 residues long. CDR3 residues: CAWSVLTSDQPQHF. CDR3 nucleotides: TGTGCCTGGAGTGTACTGACTTCTGATCAGCCCCAGCATTTT.

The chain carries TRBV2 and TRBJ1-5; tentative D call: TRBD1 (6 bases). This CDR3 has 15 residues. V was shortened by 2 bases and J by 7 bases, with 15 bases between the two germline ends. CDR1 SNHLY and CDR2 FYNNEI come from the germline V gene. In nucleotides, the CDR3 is TGTGCCAGCAGTGAATCCCCAGGGGCGCGGCAGCCCCAGCATTTT. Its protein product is CASSESPGARQPQHF.

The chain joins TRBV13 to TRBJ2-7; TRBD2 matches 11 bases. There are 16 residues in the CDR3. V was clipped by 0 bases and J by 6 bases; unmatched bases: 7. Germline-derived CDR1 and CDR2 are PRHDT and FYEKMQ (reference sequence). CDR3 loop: CASSLGPGLAGPEQYF. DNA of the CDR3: TGTGCCAGCAGCTTAGGCCCCGGACTAGCGGGCCCCGAGCAGTACTTC.

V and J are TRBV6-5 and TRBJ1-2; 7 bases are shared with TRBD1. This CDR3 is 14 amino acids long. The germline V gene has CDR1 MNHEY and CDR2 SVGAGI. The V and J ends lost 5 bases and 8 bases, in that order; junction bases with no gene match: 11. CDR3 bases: TGTGCCAGCAGTCACCGGGACAGTCGTAAAGGCTACACCTTC. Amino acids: CASSHRDSRKGYTF.

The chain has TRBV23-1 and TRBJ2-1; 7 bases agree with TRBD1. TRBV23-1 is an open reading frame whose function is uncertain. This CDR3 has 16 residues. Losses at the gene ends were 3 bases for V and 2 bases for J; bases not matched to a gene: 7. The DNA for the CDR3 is TGCGCCAGCAGTCATCACGGACAGGTTACCTACAATGAGCAGTTCTTC. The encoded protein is CASSHHGQVTYNEQFF.

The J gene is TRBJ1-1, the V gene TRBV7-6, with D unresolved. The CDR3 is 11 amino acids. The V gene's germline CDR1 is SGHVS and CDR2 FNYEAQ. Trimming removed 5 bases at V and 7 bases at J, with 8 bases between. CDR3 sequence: CASSTHSEAFF. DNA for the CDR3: TGTGCCAGCAGCACCCACAGTGAAGCTTTCTTT.

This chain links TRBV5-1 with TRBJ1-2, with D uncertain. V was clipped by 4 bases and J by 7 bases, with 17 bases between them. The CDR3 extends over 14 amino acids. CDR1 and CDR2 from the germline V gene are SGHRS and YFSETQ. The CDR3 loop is CASSNLGDPTGYTF. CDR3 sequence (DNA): TGCGCCAGCAGCAACCTCGGGGATCCGACTGGCTACACCTTC.

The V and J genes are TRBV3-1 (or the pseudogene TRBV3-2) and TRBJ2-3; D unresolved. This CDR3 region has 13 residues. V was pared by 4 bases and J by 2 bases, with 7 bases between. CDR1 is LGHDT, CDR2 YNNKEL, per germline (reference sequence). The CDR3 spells CASSPLPTDTQYF. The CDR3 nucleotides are TGTGCCAGCAGCCCCCTCCCCACAGATACGCAGTATTTT.

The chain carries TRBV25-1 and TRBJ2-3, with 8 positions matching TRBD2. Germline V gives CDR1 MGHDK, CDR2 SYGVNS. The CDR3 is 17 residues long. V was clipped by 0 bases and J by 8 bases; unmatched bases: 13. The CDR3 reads CASSEYPGLAGIGTQYF. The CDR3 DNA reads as TGTGCCAGCAGTGAATACCCGGGCCTAGCGGGTATCGGTACGCAGTATTTT.

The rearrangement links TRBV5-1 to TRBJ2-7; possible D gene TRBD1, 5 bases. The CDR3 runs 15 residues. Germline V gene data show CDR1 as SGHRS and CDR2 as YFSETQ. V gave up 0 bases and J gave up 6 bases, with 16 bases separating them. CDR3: CASSLEGVGLSEQYV. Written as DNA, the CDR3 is TGCGCCAGCAGCTTGGAAGGGGTGGGTTTATCCGAGCAGTACGTC.

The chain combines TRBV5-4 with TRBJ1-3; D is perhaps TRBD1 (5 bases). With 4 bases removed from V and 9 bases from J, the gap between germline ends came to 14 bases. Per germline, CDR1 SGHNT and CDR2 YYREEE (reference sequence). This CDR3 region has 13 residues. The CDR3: CASSRQTGGTIYF. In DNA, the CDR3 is TGTGCCAGCAGCCGACAGACGGGAGGCACCATATATTTT. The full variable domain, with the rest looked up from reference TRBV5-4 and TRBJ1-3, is ETGVTQSPTHLIKTRGQQVTLRCSSQSGHNTVSWYQQALGQGPQFIFQYYREEENGRGNFPPRFSGLQFPNYSSELNVNALELDDSALYLCASSRQTGGTIYFGEGSWLTVV.

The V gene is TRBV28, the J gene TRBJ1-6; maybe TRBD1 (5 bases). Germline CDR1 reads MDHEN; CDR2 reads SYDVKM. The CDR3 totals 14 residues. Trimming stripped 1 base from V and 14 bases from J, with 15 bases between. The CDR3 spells CASSLSDSLSTLHF. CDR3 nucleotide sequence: TGTGCCAGCAGTTTATCCGACAGCCTTAGCACCCTCCACTTT.

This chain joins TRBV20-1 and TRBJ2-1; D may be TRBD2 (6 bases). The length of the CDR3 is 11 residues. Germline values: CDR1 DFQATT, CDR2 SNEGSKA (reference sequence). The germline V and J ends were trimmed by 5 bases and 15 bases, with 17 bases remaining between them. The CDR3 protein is CSAPNEGRWFF. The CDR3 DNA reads TGCAGTGCTCCCAACGAAGGGAGGTGGTTCTTC.

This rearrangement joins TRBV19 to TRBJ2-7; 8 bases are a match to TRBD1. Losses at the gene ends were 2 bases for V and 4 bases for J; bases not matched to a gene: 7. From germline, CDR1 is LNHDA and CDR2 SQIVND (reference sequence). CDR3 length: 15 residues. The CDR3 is CASSIRDRSGYEQYF. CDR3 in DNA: TGTGCCAGTAGTATACGGGACAGGTCGGGTTACGAGCAGTACTTC.

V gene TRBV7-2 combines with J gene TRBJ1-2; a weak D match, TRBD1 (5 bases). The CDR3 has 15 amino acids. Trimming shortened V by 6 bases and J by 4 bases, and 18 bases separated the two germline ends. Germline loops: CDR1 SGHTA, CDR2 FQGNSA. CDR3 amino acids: CASSPIRRDFYGYTF. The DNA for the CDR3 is TGTGCCAGCAGTCCCATTCGCAGGGATTTCTATGGCTACACCTTC.

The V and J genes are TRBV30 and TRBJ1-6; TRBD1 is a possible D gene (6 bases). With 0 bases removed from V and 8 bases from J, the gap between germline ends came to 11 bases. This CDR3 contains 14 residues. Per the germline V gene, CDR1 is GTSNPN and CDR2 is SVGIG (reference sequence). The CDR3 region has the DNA TGTGCCTGGAGTGTGGGGGCGTCGGATTCACCCCTCCACTTT. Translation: CAWSVGASDSPLHF.

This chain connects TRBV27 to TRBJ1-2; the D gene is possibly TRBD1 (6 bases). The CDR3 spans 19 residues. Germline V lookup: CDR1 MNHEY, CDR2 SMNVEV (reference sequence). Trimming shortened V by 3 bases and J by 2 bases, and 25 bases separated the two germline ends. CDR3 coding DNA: TGTGCCAGCAGTTTTAAGGTCTTGGGGGGGACACTCCCCAACTATGGCTACACCTTC. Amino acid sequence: CASSFKVLGGTLPNYGYTF.

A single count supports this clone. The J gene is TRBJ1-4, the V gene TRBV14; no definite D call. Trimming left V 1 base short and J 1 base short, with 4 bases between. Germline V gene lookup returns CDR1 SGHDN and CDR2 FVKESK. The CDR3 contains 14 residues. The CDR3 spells CASSQARTNEKLFF. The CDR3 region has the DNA TGTGCCAGCAGCCAAGCTAGAACTAATGAAAAACTGTTTTTT.